This T cell receptor (beta chain) derives from a study of T cells in Graves' hyperthyroidism and ophthalmopathy. This clonotype was recorded a few times. Amplification targeted TCR beta CDR3 regions from RNA transcripts. A set of HTBI primers served as the primers for a first-round RT-PCR of the TCR CDR3. Each CDR3 protein is one row after TCRdb ran MiXCR on the multiplex PCR reads. The sample has about 640,000 distinct CDR3 sequences, 20% to 25% seen once. The V and J ends lost 8 bases and 4 bases respectively, with 14 bases between them. This CDR3 is 14 amino acids long. Germline lookup yields CDR1 SEHNR and CDR2 FQNEAQ (reference sequence). Each person with ophthalmopathy scored at least 3 on the Clinical Activity Score, reached NOSPECS grade 4 or higher, and had been ill under 3 months.

Material for sequencing was blood. The rearrangement joins TRBV7-9 to TRBJ2-2; D may correspond to TRBD1 or TRBD2 (6 bases each). The clonotype was recovered from a man aged 30-40 years with Graves' ophthalmopathy. In DNA form, the CDR3 reads TGTGCCAGCTCGGTCGGGGGCCTCACCGGGGAGCTGTTTTTT. Its translation: CASSVGGLTGELFF.